Sequencing of this T cell receptor (beta chain) was carried out in a study of blood T cell repertoires in COVID-19. Study summary: Samples of COVID-19 (acute and convalescent) were obtained from the United States, Italy and Spain. T cells, B-cell-depleted T cells, or PBMCs provided the cDNA or gDNA that served as material.

Source study methods: Estimated nucleated cell counts came from reference gene primer amplification. Method: immunoSEQ multiplex PCR; TCRdb's copy keeps in-frame clones and lacks some. V, J and clone size derive from that table, while D and trimming were established from the DNA sequence. Among about 84,000 clones listed, approximately 80% were seen once. This CDR3 region has 14 residues. Looked up from germline, CDR1 is SGDLS and CDR2 is YYNGEE. The germline V and J ends were trimmed by 0 bases and 7 bases, with 11 bases remaining between them. The chain recombines TRBV9 with TRBJ2-1; D uncertain. The origin of this receptor is a man in his 70s with acute or convalescent COVID-19. The sample comprised peripheral blood. CDR3 region: CASSVDSRANEQFF. CDR3 in DNA: TGTGCCAGCAGCGTAGACTCAAGAGCGAATGAGCAGTTCTTC.